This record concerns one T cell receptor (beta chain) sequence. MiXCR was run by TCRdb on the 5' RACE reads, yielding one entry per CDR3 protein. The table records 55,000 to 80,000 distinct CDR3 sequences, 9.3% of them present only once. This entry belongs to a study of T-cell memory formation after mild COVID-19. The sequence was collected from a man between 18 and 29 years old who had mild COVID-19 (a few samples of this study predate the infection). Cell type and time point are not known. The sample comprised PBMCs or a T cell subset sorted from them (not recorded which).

CDR3 in amino acids: CASSPLRETTTDTQYF. The CDR3 nucleotides read TGTGCCAGCAGCCCCCTCCGGGAAACCACCACAGATACGCAGTATTTT. The chain couples TRBV13 to TRBJ2-3; a possible D gene is TRBD2 (5 bases). Trimming stripped 5 bases from V and 2 bases from J, with 17 bases between. CDR3 length: 16 amino acids. Germline CDR1 is PRHDT and CDR2 is FYEKMQ (reference sequence).